This TCR beta chain was sequenced in a study of T cell responses to AZD1222 COVID-19 vaccine. The study's findings and limits: Repertoires were obtained solely post-peak T cell response. Breadth and depth of Spike-specific TCRs rose after two AZD1222 doses. White British ancestry dominated among donors, who included more females, and clonal diversity was possibly underestimated.

In regard to this clone: Its specificity is unknown.

The data were produced by immunoSEQ multiplex PCR, yet TCRdb's version contains in-frame clones alone and is incomplete. This sample has about 170,000 clones, with roughly 89% found just once. Pooled in the analysis were second doses at about 4 or about 12 weeks. V was cut by 2 bases and J by 4 bases, with 13 bases left in between. The CDR3 has 14 residues. Germline V gene data show CDR1 as SGHDT and CDR2 as YYEEEE. This clonotype was sampled from an adult who received the AZD1222 COVID-19 vaccine. The material sequenced was peripheral blood, taken 28 days after the second AZD1222 dose. The V and J genes are TRBV5-6 and TRBJ2-7, with D maybe TRBD2 (6 bases). Here the CDR3 DNA reads TGTGCCAGCAGCTTTGGCGGGACCCCATACGAGCAGTACTTC. Translating it yields CASSFGGTPYEQYF.